Listed here are 4 T cell receptor beta chains from one sample, sequenced in a study of blood T cell repertoires in COVID-19. Produced via immunoSEQ multiplex PCR; TCRdb's table is partial and in-frame only. Here the sample spans 65,000 to 90,000 clones, around 80% being singletons. What was sequenced was peripheral blood. These receptors all stem from a man in his sixties with acute or convalescent COVID-19.

The chain joins TRBV5-4 to TRBJ2-7, with D possibly being TRBD2 (5 bases). The CDR3 consists of 14 residues. Germline assignment: CDR1 SGHNT and CDR2 YYREEE (reference sequence). Trimming took off 4 bases at V and 3 bases at J, with 14 bases between the two ends. The CDR3 DNA reads TGTGCCAGCAGCGGGAAAGAGGGTGACTACGAGCAGTACTTC. Encoded protein: CASSGKEGDYEQYF.

The CDR3 protein is CASSLEGTGNQPQHF. CDR3 nucleotide sequence: TGTGCCAGCAGCTTAGAGGGGACAGGCAATCAGCCCCAGCATTTT. The chain has TRBV7-2 and TRBJ1-5; 7 positions agree with TRBD1. The CDR3 spans 15 residues. V shed 1 base and J 2 bases; nucleotides not matched to a gene: 2. In germline, CDR1 is SGHTA, CDR2 FQGNSA.

The count of this clone is one. The chain uses TRBV19 and TRBJ2-1, with no clear D. CDR3 length: 14 residues. Trimming took off 4 bases at V and 7 bases at J, with 14 bases between the two ends. The germline CDR1 and CDR2 sequences are LNHDA and SQIVND (reference sequence). CDR3 nucleotide sequence: TGTGCCAGTAGTAGGTACTTCGACATTAATGAGCAGTTCTTC. Amino acid sequence: CASSRYFDINEQFF.

The CDR3 protein is CASSPSSPGKTDTQYF. In DNA, the CDR3 is TGCGCCAGCAGCCCTAGCTCCCCGGGGAAGACAGATACGCAGTATTTT. The rearrangement links TRBV5-1 to TRBJ2-3, with D perhaps matching TRBD2 (5 bases). The CDR3 spans 16 residues. In germline, CDR1 is SGHRS, CDR2 YFSETQ. Trimming took off 4 bases at V and 3 bases at J, with 18 bases between the two ends.